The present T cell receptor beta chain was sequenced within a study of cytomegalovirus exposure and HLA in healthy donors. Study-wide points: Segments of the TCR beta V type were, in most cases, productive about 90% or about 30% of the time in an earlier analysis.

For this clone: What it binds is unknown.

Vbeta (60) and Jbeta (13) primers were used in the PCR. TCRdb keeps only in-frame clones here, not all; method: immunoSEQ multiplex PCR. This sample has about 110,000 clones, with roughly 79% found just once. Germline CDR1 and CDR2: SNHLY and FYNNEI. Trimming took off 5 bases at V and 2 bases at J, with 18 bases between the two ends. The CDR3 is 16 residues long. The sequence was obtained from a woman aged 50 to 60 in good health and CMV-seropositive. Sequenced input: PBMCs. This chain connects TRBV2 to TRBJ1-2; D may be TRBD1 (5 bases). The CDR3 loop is CASSPKGQIINYGYTF. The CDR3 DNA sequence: TGTGCCAGCAGTCCAAAGGGGCAGATTATCAACTATGGCTACACCTTC.